This T cell receptor (beta chain) was obtained from a study of cytomegalovirus exposure and HLA in healthy donors. Study in general: Earlier work reported approximately 100 million unique TCR beta sequences from about 180 million T cells. Study-wide points: Highly shared sequence variants in one cluster were likely a sequencing artifact. In a later analysis, HLA-C alleles had the fewest associated TCRs, DRB1 alleles the most.

Turning to this clone: Its antigen is not known.

The CDR3 has 16 amino acids. Germline assignment: CDR1 SGHKS and CDR2 YYEKEE (reference sequence). V lost 3 bases and J lost 2, with 17 bases in between. A multiplex PCR was run with 60 Vbeta primers and 13 Jbeta primers. Here immunoSEQ multiplex PCR was the method, and the copy in TCRdb shows in-frame clones only, minus some. The data hold approximately 110,000 clones, with around 77% observed a single time. Whereas donors were nominally healthy upon sampling, unrecorded immune exposures were probable. The clonotype comes from a human donor in good health. The chain has TRBV5-5 and TRBJ1-2; D not resolved. The sample taken for sequencing was PBMCs. The CDR3 spells CASSSGSERANYGYTF. In nucleotides, the CDR3 is TGTGCCAGCAGCTCGGGTTCGGAGAGGGCAAACTATGGCTACACCTTC. Full variable domain (remainder filled in from reference TRBV5-5 and TRBJ1-2): DAGVTQSPTHLIKTRGQQVTLRCSPISGHKSVSWYQQVLGQGPQFIFQYYEKEERGRGNFPDRFSARQFPNYSSELNVNALLLGDSALYLCASSSGSERANYGYTFGSGTRLTVV.